This T cell receptor (beta chain) was identified in a study of long-term antiretroviral therapy in people with HIV (dated by TCRdb to 2021 to 2024). For the study in its entirety: The earliest samples were collected approximately a decade before the 2015 WHO recommendation for immediate ART, a period when ART was typically delayed until CD4 counts fell. This retrospective serial study examined whether starting ART and sustained HIV suppression were associated with changes in the composition and diversity of the TRB repertoire in peripheral blood. The cohort contributed 150 to 200 cryopreserved PBMC samples from around 33 adults with confirmed HIV infection, collected serially over a mean of about 6 years (range 1-12). Among the 25 to 30 participants with HIV, more than ten were female. No cross-contamination during QIAcube processing was seen in test extractions of a monoclonal T-cell line run alongside 33 polyclonal samples. General conclusions and limits of the study: Owing to limited PBMC availability, only the TCR beta chain was sequenced, without alpha chain pairing. Because pre-ART samples had limited cell numbers, profiling was done on unsorted PBMC rather than on sorted CD4+ and CD8+ T cells. Narrower CDR3 length ranges were observed in HIV repertoires than in controls, and an antigen-experienced repertoire with only a slight naive shift after ART was suggested by the network structure. Inferences about post-ART repertoire changes are limited because no data were available on ART adherence, viral resistance or therapy changes. Expanded TRB clones identified before ART initiation dominated the repertoire at all time points, although this dominance fluctuated and declined in many PLHIV after ART. Starting ART was linked to a significant rise in TRB diversity, yet even after long-term ART the diversity remained significantly lower than in transplant donor controls. The samples span the years 2004 to 2017, and the ART regimens used at that time may not be as effective as current regimens.

Sequencing of the TRB variable region was done with the immunoSEQ hsTCRB v3.0 assay at survey level resolution. A depth of roughly 40,000-50,000 T-cell genomes per sample was targeted for TRB sequencing. TRB libraries were pooled and sequenced on an Illumina MiSeq using a v3 150-cycle kit. From the authors' description of their analysis: Repertoire analysis was performed in R inside a reproducible Nextflow workflow that covered QC, data transformation and analysis. Custom analyses were implemented in LymphoSeq2, an R package for AIRR-Seq data exploration. After excluding a few samples that yielded fewer than 5000 total TRB sequences, approximately 180 HIV repertoires remained for analysis. Among the approximately 190 retained HIV repertoires, approximately 59 were collected before ART initiation and 120 to 130 after ART initiation. Repertoires were downsampled to 5000 TRB nucleotide sequences, with summary statistics averaged over 100 downsampling iterations. TRB sequences were retained for analysis only if CDR3 regions of at least seven amino acids were present. Diversity was measured with a Shannon entropy-derived clonality score and the Gini coefficient. In the repertoire networks, any two of the top 5000 CDR3 amino acid sequences were connected whenever the two sequences differed by an edit distance of one. For TRB CDR3 amino acid sequences, antigen specificity groups and MHC restriction were predicted with GLIPH2. To flag known CMV, EBV, HIV or tissue antigen associations, CDR3 amino acid sequences were matched against VDJdb and McPAS-TCR. Pre-ART, post-ART and control groups were compared with Wilcoxon signed-rank tests and Holm-Bonferroni correction. The immuneACCESS repertoire file appears here via TCRdb, limited to in-frame rearrangements. These files lack a portion of the clones; in checked studies, under half of the deficit traces to unresolved V genes, and the cause of the others is not known. The V and J calls and clone size were taken over from that table, and D and trimming were inferred from the DNA. Counted in this sample were fewer than 35,000 clones; approximately 78% of them appeared once. Together, the top ten hold around 13% of the sample.

Concerning this clone itself: Its antigen target is currently unknown. No clone much larger than this one lies a single base away; base qualities are absent.

To be included, a participant needed at least one PBMC sample from before ART initiation plus at least two post-ART samples. Treatment was received in the United States of America by all participants with HIV. Before DNA extraction, cryopreserved samples containing about 0.9-10 million PBMC were thawed and washed. At the time of the earliest PBMC sample for each participant with HIV, ages ranged from roughly 23 to 60 years. PBMC samples were contributed by each participant from 1-4 timepoints before ART initiation and 2-8 timepoints after ART initiation, with a median of 7 samples. For every participant, serial HIV viral load, CD4+ T-cell count, ART history and demographic data were obtained. Genomic DNA was extracted from unsorted PBMC with a Qiagen kit on a QIAcube, with processing performed in batches of 12 samples. This TCR was sampled from a man over 45 with HIV. The starting material was unsorted PBMCs, obtained 2.9 years after starting antiretroviral therapy.

The base sequence is TGTGCCATCAGTGAGTCCGGGGGTGGTGGGGCCAACGTCCTGACTTTC. It translates to CAISESGGGGANVLTF. Recombination linked TRBV10-3 to TRBJ2-6; the D gene is possibly TRBD2, with 6 bases matching. In the germline V gene, CDR1 corresponds to ENHRY and CDR2 to SYGVKD. Reading from cysteine to phenylalanine, the CDR3 counts 16 amino acids. This entry keeps only the CDR3 DNA: 48 bases, framed from base 1. The trim is 0 bases for V and 3 bases for J, with a gap of 9 bases between the germline ends.